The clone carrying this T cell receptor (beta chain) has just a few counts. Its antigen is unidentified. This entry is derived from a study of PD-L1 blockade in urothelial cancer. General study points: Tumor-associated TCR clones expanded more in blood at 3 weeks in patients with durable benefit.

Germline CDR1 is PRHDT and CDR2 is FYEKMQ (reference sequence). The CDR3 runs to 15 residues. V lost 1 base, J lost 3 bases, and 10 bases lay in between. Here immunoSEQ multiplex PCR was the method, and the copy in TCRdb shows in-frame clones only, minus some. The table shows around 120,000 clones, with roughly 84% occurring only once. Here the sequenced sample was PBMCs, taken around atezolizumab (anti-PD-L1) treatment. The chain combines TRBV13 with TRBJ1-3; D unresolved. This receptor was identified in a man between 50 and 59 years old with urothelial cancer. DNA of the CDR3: TGTGCCAGCAGCTTAGCCGGAGGGAGTGGAAACACCATATATTTT. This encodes CASSLAGGSGNTIYF.